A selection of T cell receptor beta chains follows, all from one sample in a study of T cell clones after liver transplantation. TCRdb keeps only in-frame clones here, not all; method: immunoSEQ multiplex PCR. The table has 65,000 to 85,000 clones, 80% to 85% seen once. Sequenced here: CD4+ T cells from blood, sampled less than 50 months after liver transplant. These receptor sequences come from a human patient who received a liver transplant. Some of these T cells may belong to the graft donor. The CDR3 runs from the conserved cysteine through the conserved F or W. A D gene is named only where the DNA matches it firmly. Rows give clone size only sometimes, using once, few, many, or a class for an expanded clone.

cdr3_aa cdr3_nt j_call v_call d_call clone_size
CASRTLREETQYF TGTGCCAGCAGGACCCTGAGGGAAGAGACCCAGTACTTC TRBJ2-5 TRBV27 NA NA
CASSSSGALAKNIQYF TGTGCCAGCAGCTCCTCGGGGGCCCTAGCCAAAAACATTCAGTACTTC TRBJ2-4 TRBV5-6 NA NA
CASSLDGTPNQPQHF TGTGCCAGCAGCTTAGACGGCACCCCAAATCAGCCCCAGCATTTT TRBJ1-5 TRBV11-2 NA few
CASSGDRLGYTF TGCGCCAGCAGCGGGGACAGGTTGGGCTACACCTTC TRBJ1-2 TRBV5-1 TRBD1 NA
CASSEGGGSKQYF TGTGCCAGCAGTGAAGGGGGCGGGAGTAAGCAGTACTTC TRBJ2-7 TRBV2 TRBD2 NA
CASSGRGLWQETQYF TGTGCCAGCAGTGGTAGGGGCTTGTGGCAAGAGACCCAGTACTTC TRBJ2-5 TRBV2 NA NA
CASSEAGQGAPAFF TGTGCCAGCAGTGAAGCGGGTCAGGGGGCGCCGGCTTTCTTT TRBJ1-1 TRBV6-1 TRBD1 once
CASSSESLQPQHF TGTGCCAGCAGCTCCGAATCTCTTCAGCCCCAGCATTTT TRBJ1-5 TRBV7-2 NA NA
CASSYSRGREKLFF TGTGCCAGCAGTTACAGCAGGGGGCGGGAAAAACTGTTTTTT TRBJ1-4 TRBV6-5 TRBD1 NA
CASSFAGLGVNYGYTF TGTGCCAGCAGCTTTGCGGGGCTGGGTGTTAACTATGGCTACACCTTC TRBJ1-2 TRBV7-2 NA once
CASSIGSQPQHF TGTGCCAGTAGTATAGGAAGTCAGCCCCAGCATTTT TRBJ1-5 TRBV19 NA NA
CASSPIYNYEQYF TGTGCCAGCAGCCCTATATATAACTACGAGCAGTACTTC TRBJ2-7 TRBV7-2 NA NA
CASSAHGPGNTIYF TGTGCCAGCAGCGCCCACGGGCCTGGAAACACCATATATTTT TRBJ1-3 TRBV9 NA NA
CSARGTGPYEQYF TGCAGCGCTAGGGGGACAGGGCCCTACGAGCAGTACTTC TRBJ2-7 TRBV29-1 TRBD1 NA
CASSLSSTDTQYF TGCGCCAGCAGCTTGTCTAGCACAGATACGCAGTATTTT TRBJ2-3 TRBV5-1 NA NA
CAWGTGFTTNEKLFF TGTGCCTGGGGGACAGGTTTTACAACTAATGAAAAACTGTTTTTT TRBJ1-4 TRBV30 TRBD1 NA
CASSAQFNQPQHF TGTGCCAGCAGCGCCCAGTTCAATCAGCCCCAGCATTTT TRBJ1-5 TRBV11-2 NA NA
CASSYPEGTAFF TGTGCCAGCAGTTACCCCGAGGGGACAGCTTTCTTT TRBJ1-1 TRBV27 NA NA
CASHRAGARNEKLFF TGTGCCAGCCATCGGGCGGGGGCAAGGAATGAAAAACTGTTTTTT TRBJ1-4 TRBV6-5 NA NA
CASSHDSRGNQPQHF TGTGCCAGCAGTCATGACTCGAGAGGGAATCAGCCCCAGCATTTT TRBJ1-5 TRBV2 NA few
CASSLMIRSYEQYF TGTGCCAGCAGCTTGATGATCCGATCCTACGAGCAGTACTTC TRBJ2-7 TRBV5-5 NA NA
CASSPGQTMNTEAFF TGTGCCAGCAGTCCGGGACAGACAATGAACACTGAAGCTTTCTTT TRBJ1-1 TRBV6-5 TRBD1 NA
CSVETGGNYGYTF TGCAGCGTTGAAACAGGGGGGAACTATGGCTACACCTTC TRBJ1-2 TRBV29-1 TRBD1 NA